One sample yielded the 11 T cell receptor beta chains listed below, sequenced in a study of shared clonotypes between healthy human individuals. The table came from immunoSEQ multiplex PCR; TCRdb's copy has only in-frame clones and leaves some out. The sample lists a few million clones; around 90% were seen once. Sequenced sample: naive CD4+ T cells sorted from blood. The sample's subset: CD45RA+ positively selected. Receptors were obtained from a man aged 18 to 29 in good health.

Comment on this clone: This specimen includes other DNA sequences encoding the same CDR3. The chain has TRBV20-1 and TRBJ2-3; unclear D gene. This CDR3 contains 11 residues. With 3 bases removed from V and 2 bases from J, the gap between germline ends came to 3 bases. The germline V gene encodes CDR1 DFQATT and CDR2 SNEGSKA (reference sequence). This CDR3 is CSARVTDTQYF. In DNA form, the CDR3 reads TGCAGTGCTAGGGTCACAGATACGCAGTATTTT.

The J gene is TRBJ1-5, the V gene TRBV10-3; D ambiguous. Germline V gives CDR1 ENHRY, CDR2 SYGVKD. Trimming removed 4 bases at V and 0 bases at J, with 7 bases between. This CDR3 is 14 amino acids long. The CDR3: CAISAANSNQPQHF. The CDR3 DNA is TGTGCCATCAGTGCAGCTAATAGCAATCAGCCCCAGCATTTT.

The gene calls are TRBV2 and TRBJ2-7; tentative D call: TRBD1 (6 bases). V lost 8 bases to trimming and J lost 0 bases, with 14 bases between them. The CDR3 extends over 14 amino acids. CDR1 and CDR2 from the germline V gene are SNHLY and FYNNEI. CDR3 nucleotide sequence: TGTGCCAGCGCCTCCGGGACACCCTCCTACGAGCAGTACTTC. The encoded protein is CASASGTPSYEQYF.

DNA for the CDR3: TGTGCCAGCAGTGCAGAGGACGGCGGAGCTTTCTTT. Protein product: CASSAEDGGAFF. The V gene is TRBV6-6, the J gene TRBJ1-1; no firm D call. The V gene's germline CDR1 is MNHNY and CDR2 SVGAGI (reference sequence). The CDR3 is made up of 12 amino acids. V was shortened by 5 bases and J by 10 bases, with 14 bases between the two germline ends.

The rearrangement links TRBV29-1 to TRBJ2-6, with D tentatively TRBD1 or TRBD2 (5 bases each). CDR1 and CDR2 from the germline V gene are SQVTM and ANQGSEA. Trimming shortened V by 6 bases and J by 0 bases, and 12 bases separated the two germline ends. CDR3 length equals 15 residues. DNA for the CDR3: TGCAGCGTCACCCGGGACGGCTCTGGGGCCAACGTCCTGACTTTC. Translation: CSVTRDGSGANVLTF.

The rearrangement links TRBV27 to TRBJ2-5; 8 bases are a match to TRBD2. Losses at the gene ends were 3 bases for V and 5 bases for J; bases not matched to a gene: 17. The CDR3 is made up of 18 amino acids. Germline lookup yields CDR1 MNHEY and CDR2 SMNVEV (reference sequence). The chain's CDR3 is CASSFSFSGARAWETQYF. In DNA, the CDR3 is TGTGCCAGCAGTTTTTCCTTTAGCGGGGCCCGGGCTTGGGAGACCCAGTACTTC.

V usage is TRBV10-3 and J usage is TRBJ2-7; 9 nucleotides agree with TRBD1. V lost 6 bases, J lost 6 bases, and 9 bases stayed unmatched. This CDR3 has 14 residues. Germline V gives CDR1 ENHRY, CDR2 SYGVKD. Here the CDR3 reads CAISEDRGKGEQYF. CDR3 in DNA: TGTGCCATCAGCGAGGACAGGGGCAAGGGCGAGCAGTACTTC.

The chain has TRBV11-3 and TRBJ2-3; 11 bases are shared with TRBD1. Germline V gene lookup returns CDR1 SGHNT and CDR2 YENEEA. This CDR3 comprises 14 residues. V lost 5 bases to trimming and J lost 8 bases; unmatched junction nucleotides: 6. The CDR3 loop reads CASSLGQGAFTQYF. For the CDR3, the DNA is TGTGCCAGCAGCCTAGGACAGGGGGCGTTTACGCAGTATTTT. Variable domain in full (rest from reference TRBV11-3 and TRBJ2-3): EAGVVQSPRYKIIEKKQPVAFWCNPISGHNTLYWYLQNLGQGPELLIRYENEEAVDDSQLPKDRFSAERLKGVDSTLKIQPAELGDSAVYLCASSLGQGAFTQYFGPGTRLTVL.

The V call is TRBV25-1, the J call TRBJ2-7, with TRBD2 identical over 7 bases. CDR1 is MGHDK and CDR2 is SYGVNS in the germline V gene. The V and J ends lost 3 bases and 0 bases, in that order; junction bases with no gene match: 5. This CDR3 spans 15 amino acids. The chain's CDR3 is CASSDPTGGSYEQYF. The DNA for the CDR3 is TGTGCCAGCAGTGACCCGACGGGGGGCTCCTACGAGCAGTACTTC.

This chain connects TRBV5-6 to TRBJ2-1; D call uncertain. This CDR3 is 12 amino acids long. CDR1 is SGHDT and CDR2 is YYEEEE in the germline V gene. V was clipped by 3 bases and J by 2 bases, with 3 bases between them. CDR3 sequence reads: CASSYPYNEQFF. Written as DNA, the CDR3 is TGTGCCAGCAGCTATCCCTACAATGAGCAGTTCTTC.

This clone was observed once. CDR3 DNA sequence: TGTGCCAGCAGCTTCCCCGGGACGGGGACCTTAGATACGCAGTATTTT. Protein: CASSFPGTGTLDTQYF. This chain links TRBV5-4 with TRBJ2-3; D may be TRBD1 or TRBD2 (5 bases each). The V end was cut by 2 bases, the J end by 5 bases, with 18 bases between. The germline CDR1 and CDR2 sequences are SGHNT and YYREEE (reference sequence). This CDR3 contains 16 residues.